The rows below give T cell receptor beta chains drawn from one sample of a study of OX40 agonist ivuxolimab in advanced cancers. The method was immunoSEQ multiplex PCR; TCRdb's version includes in-frame clones alone and lacks a portion of them. Found here are about 62,000 clones, roughly 86% of them singletons; the top ten hold about 4.8%. The sample was CD4+ or CD8+ T cells sorted from blood, taken in a trial of the OX40 agonist ivuxolimab. These TCRs come from an adult with an advanced solid tumor such as melanoma, head and neck, liver or kidney cancer. Each CDR3 is given with its conserved first and last residue. The D gene is left open where the match is weak. Expanded clones get a size class; other rows say once, few or many, or leave the size out.

D	size	V	J	CDR3	DNA
TRBD1	once	TRBV5-4	TRBJ2-3	CASSLGQGRTDTQYF	TGTGCCAGCAGCCTGGGACAGGGACGCACAGATACGCAGTATTTT
-	-	TRBV20-1	TRBJ1-5	CSARGDQPQHF	TGCAGTGCTAGGGGAGATCAGCCCCAGCATTTT
TRBD2	-	TRBV6-6	TRBJ2-5	CASRGTSGSRTQYF	TGTGCCAGCAGGGGGACTAGCGGGAGCCGGACCCAGTACTTC
-	-	TRBV5-4	TRBJ1-4	CASSQPNEKLFF	TGTGCCAGCAGCCAGCCTAATGAAAAACTGTTTTTT
-	-	TRBV30	TRBJ1-4	CAWRFPNEKLFF	TGTGCCTGGAGGTTCCCTAATGAAAAACTGTTTTTT
TRBD2	-	TRBV10-3	TRBJ2-1	CAIGGGGNNEQFF	TGTGCCATCGGGGGGGGAGGGAACAATGAGCAGTTCTTC
TRBD2	-	TRBV11-3	TRBJ2-1	CASSSTFTGGRTNEQFF	TGTGCCAGCAGTTCCACCTTTACTGGCGGGAGAACGAATGAGCAGTTCTTC
-	few	TRBV14	TRBJ1-6	CASSQLTRDSALHF	TGTGCCAGCAGCCAACTTACCCGGGACTCGGCCCTCCACTTT
-	-	TRBV14	TRBJ1-2	CASSQVAGWLHGYTF	TGTGCCAGCAGCCAAGTGGCAGGGTGGCTGCATGGCTACACCTTC
-	-	TRBV14	TRBJ2-7	CASSQGQAKYEQYF	TGTGCCAGCAGCCAAGGGCAGGCGAAATACGAGCAGTACTTC
-	-	TRBV2	TRBJ2-2	CASDRGRIGTGELFF	TGTGCCAGTGATAGGGGACGAATAGGCACCGGGGAGCTGTTTTTT
-	-	TRBV9	TRBJ1-3	CASSVTVNSGNTIYF	TGTGCCAGCAGCGTGACCGTCAACTCTGGAAACACCATATATTTT
-	-	TRBV10-3	TRBJ1-1	CAISESIGQNTEAFF	TGTGCCATCAGTGAGTCGATTGGGCAGAACACTGAAGCTTTCTTT
-	-	TRBV28	TRBJ1-6	CASSLSDLPLHF	TGTGCCAGCAGTCTCTCGGATTTACCCCTCCACTTT
-	-	TRBV9	TRBJ2-2	CASSPGDYTGELFF	TGTGCCAGCAGTCCGGGGGATTACACCGGGGAGCTGTTTTTT
-	-	TRBV19	TRBJ1-5	CASTHRWQASNQPQHF	TGTGCCAGTACCCACCGATGGCAGGCTAGCAATCAGCCCCAGCATTTT
-	-	TRBV7-6	TRBJ2-2	CASSLALSTTDTGELFF	TGTGCCAGCAGCTTAGCGCTAAGTACGACAGACACCGGGGAGCTGTTTTTT
TRBD2	-	TRBV28	TRBJ2-1	CASINVAGSYNEQFF	TGTGCCAGCATTAATGTAGCGGGCTCCTACAATGAGCAGTTCTTC
-	-	TRBV6-1	TRBJ2-4	CASSSTDIQYF	TGTGCCAGCAGCTCGACGGACATTCAGTACTTC
-	once	TRBV7-9	TRBJ1-1	CASRPDRHTEAFF	TGTGCCAGCAGACCCGACCGCCACACTGAAGCTTTCTTT
-	-	TRBV28	TRBJ1-4	CASNLGQFEKLFF	TGTGCCAGCAATTTAGGACAGTTCGAAAAACTGTTTTTT
-	-	TRBV6-5	TRBJ2-1	CASSYFRGDEQFF	TGTGCCAGCAGTTACTTCCGAGGGGATGAGCAGTTCTTC
-	-	TRBV6-5	TRBJ1-2	CASRLGTAVWGYTF	TGTGCCAGCAGACTCGGGACCGCTGTATGGGGCTACACCTTC
TRBD1	-	TRBV29-1	TRBJ1-1	CSVDRGDRGLNTEAFF	TGCAGCGTTGATCGGGGGGACAGGGGGTTGAACACTGAAGCTTTCTTT
-	-	TRBV7-8	TRBJ2-3	CASSLEQPSGTDTQYF	TGTGCCAGCAGCTTAGAACAGCCCTCGGGCACAGATACGCAGTATTTT
TRBD2	-	TRBV28	TRBJ2-7	CASSLAGVSYEQYF	TGTGCCAGCAGTTTGGCGGGAGTCTCCTACGAGCAGTACTTC
TRBD2	-	TRBV28	TRBJ2-1	CASRPPSLAGLDEQFF	TGTGCCAGCAGGCCGCCTTCACTAGCGGGATTGGATGAGCAGTTCTTC
-	-	TRBV7-9	TRBJ1-3	CASSSDILGTIYF	TGTGCCAGCAGCTCGGACATTCTAGGCACCATATATTTT
-	few	TRBV28	TRBJ1-5	CASASANPGNQPQHF	TGTGCCAGCGCCTCCGCCAACCCAGGCAATCAGCCCCAGCATTTT
TRBD2	-	TRBV7-3	TRBJ2-2	CASSVSSGANTGELFF	TGTGCCAGCAGCGTGAGTAGCGGGGCGAACACCGGGGAGCTGTTTTTT
-	-	TRBV5-6	TRBJ1-2	CASNPREIYGYTF	TGTGCCAGCAACCCCAGAGAGATCTATGGCTACACCTTC
-	-	TRBV18	TRBJ2-2	CASSPPVGRGTGELFF	TGTGCCAGCTCACCCCCAGTGGGCAGGGGCACCGGGGAGCTGTTTTTT
TRBD2	-	TRBV7-2	TRBJ2-7	CASSPLLSGSGRDEQYF	TGTGCCAGCAGCCCCTTATTGAGCGGTAGCGGGAGGGACGAGCAGTACTTC
TRBD1	-	TRBV5-6	TRBJ2-7	CASSPGQAHSYEQYF	TGTGCCAGCAGCCCTGGACAGGCCCACTCCTACGAGCAGTACTTC
TRBD2	few	TRBV19	TRBJ2-3	CASSPWTSEADTQYF	TGTGCCAGTAGTCCCTGGACTAGCGAGGCAGATACGCAGTATTTT
TRBD1	-	TRBV7-2	TRBJ2-5	CASSLMVTGGEETQYF	TGTGCCAGCAGCTTAATGGTGACAGGGGGTGAAGAGACCCAGTACTTC
TRBD1	-	TRBV30	TRBJ2-6	CAWSVLRVSGGSGANVLTF	TGTGCCTGGAGTGTACTCCGCGTTTCAGGGGGCTCTGGGGCCAACGTCCTGACTTTC